This TCR beta chain was obtained from a study of tumor and adjacent non-tumor tissue in lung cancer. Study in general: Some 3.9 million productive TCRbeta reads were obtained per sample on average. Whole-study findings and limits: Significantly higher TCR diversity was found in tumor than normal lung. Tumor repertoires had a smaller top 100 clone share than normal lung.

A modified ARM-PCR protocol with three rounds of nested PCR amplified TCRbeta. TCRdb called the multiplex PCR reads again in MiXCR, with one record for every CDR3 protein. The sample includes around 200,000 distinct CDR3 sequences, less than 80% of them seen just once. The CDR3 contains 14 residues. Per germline, CDR1 SGHTS and CDR2 YDEGEE. A word on this clonotype: The antigen remains undetermined. Sequence at one end of the junction differs from germline and may be a read error.

No cell sorting was done before RNA was extracted from the tissue. V gene TRBV5-8 combines with J gene TRBJ1-6; perhaps TRBD1 as D (5 bases). The sequenced material came from lung tumor tissue. This clonotype was obtained from a man between 60 and 75 years old with non-small cell lung cancer. The CDR3 nucleotides read TGTGCCAGCAGCCCGGACAAGGATAATTCACCCTTCCACTTT. Translating it yields CASSPDKDNSPFHF.